This T cell receptor (beta chain) was sequenced during a study of type 1 and type 2 diabetes patients. The PCR template was genomic DNA. The TCR beta CDR3 region was amplified using 30 forward and 13 reverse primers. TCRdb re-analysed the multiplex PCR reads in MiXCR, keeping a single row per CDR3 protein. Here the sample spans about 270,000 distinct CDR3 sequences, more than 45% being singletons. The CDR3 length is 14 residues. Per germline, CDR1 GTSNPN and CDR2 SVGIG (reference sequence). About this clonotype itself: The junction differs from germline at one of its ends, possibly a read error.

V usage is TRBV30 and J usage is TRBJ2-2; 11 bases map to TRBD1. The sample taken for sequencing was peripheral blood mononuclear cells (PBMCs). This receptor was identified in a man aged 18 to 30 with type 2 diabetes. CDR3: CAWGQGANTGKLFF. The CDR3 bases are TGTGCCTGGGGACAGGGGGCTAACACCGGGAAGCTGTTTTTT.